This T cell receptor beta chain was sequenced for a study of cytomegalovirus exposure and HLA in healthy donors. Primers: 60 Vbeta forward and 13 Jbeta reverse. In the original workflow: As a later analysis found, there were 80 million to 90 million unique TCR beta chains, of which roughly 11 million were shared. Sequenced by immunoSEQ multiplex PCR; TCRdb stores in-frame clones only, minus some. V, J and clone size derive from that table, while D and trimming were established from the DNA sequence. Counted here are around 160,000 clones, around four fifths occurring once; the ten biggest clones make up 1.4%. CDR1 and CDR2 from the germline V gene are SGDLS and YYNGEE. The CDR3 extends over 15 amino acids. Trimming left V 0 bases short and J 0 bases short, with 9 bases between.

This rearrangement joins TRBV9 to TRBJ2-5; TRBD1 might be the D (6 bases). Sequencing was done on a sample of PBMCs. The receptor was derived from a male donor in good health and CMV-seronegative. DNA for the CDR3: TGTGCCAGCAGCGTAGAACAGGGCTACCAAGAGACCCAGTACTTC. Its translation is CASSVEQGYQETQYF.